This is a list of T cell receptor beta chains from one sample in a study of T cells in Graves' hyperthyroidism and ophthalmopathy. TCRdb processed the multiplex PCR reads anew with MiXCR; each CDR3 protein has one entry. In the table there are 380,000 or so distinct CDR3 sequences, approximately 15% of which are singletons. Sequenced input: blood. These TCRs come from a man under 40 with Graves' hyperthyroidism that later progressed to Graves' ophthalmopathy. Each CDR3 is given with its conserved first and last residue. A D gene is named only where the DNA matches it firmly. Clone size, where shown, is once, few, many, or a class for clones that have expanded.

clone_size	d_call	v_call	j_call	cdr3_aa	cdr3_nt
.	.	TRBV12-5	TRBJ2-3	CASGLTRHFTSTDTQYF	TGTGCTAGTGGTTTGACCCGACATTTTACTAGCACAGATACGCAGTATTTT
many	.	TRBV6-1	TRBJ2-7	CASTPIGTTGEQYF	TGTGCCAGCACCCCAATTGGGACCACTGGCGAGCAGTACTTC
few	.	TRBV10-2	TRBJ2-3	CASSETFRADTQYF	TGCGCCAGCAGTGAAACATTTCGGGCAGATACGCAGTATTTT
many	.	TRBV30	TRBJ2-7	CAWSPEVQGEQYF	TGTGCCTGGAGCCCCGAAGTGCAGGGCGAGCAGTACTTC
many	.	TRBV2	TRBJ1-5	CASSEVGLGDQPQHF	TGTGCCAGCAGTGAGGTTGGCCTGGGCGATCAGCCCCAGCATTTT
many	.	TRBV12-3/TRBV12-4	TRBJ1-2	CASSFAGRNGYTF	TGTGCCAGCAGTTTTGCGGGGAGGAATGGCTACACCTTC
many	TRBD1	TRBV12-3/TRBV12-4	TRBJ1-1	CASSFGTGATEAFF	TGTGCCAGCAGTTTTGGGACAGGGGCAACTGAAGCTTTCTTT
.	.	TRBV20-1	TRBJ1-1	CSAGSRAANTEAFF	TGCAGTGCAGGATCTAGGGCCGCTAACACTGAAGCTTTCTTT
many	.	TRBV20-1	TRBJ2-5	CSARDSPYQETQYF	TGCAGTGCTAGAGACAGCCCTTACCAAGAGACCCAGTACTTC
few	.	TRBV6-1	TRBJ1-4	CASSEDRSNEKLFF	TGTGCCAGCAGTGAAGACAGGAGTAATGAAAAACTGTTTTTT
many	TRBD1	TRBV9	TRBJ2-1	CASKPGQGFYEQFF	TGTGCCAGCAAACCGGGACAGGGTTTCTATGAGCAGTTCTTC
few	TRBD1	TRBV7-3	TRBJ2-2	CASSSSGQATNTGELFF	TGTGCCAGCAGCTCGAGCGGACAGGCAACGAACACCGGGGAGCTGTTTTTT
few	.	TRBV6-6	TRBJ1-4	CASSYSRGVGNEKLFF	TGTGCCAGCAGTTACTCGCGGGGAGTGGGTAATGAAAAACTGTTTTTT
many	.	TRBV27	TRBJ1-2	CASSRRETSPYGYTF	TGTGCCAGCAGTCGCCGGGAAACATCCCCCTATGGCTACACCTTC
many	.	TRBV20-1	TRBJ1-5	CSASEDSNQPQHF	TGCAGTGCTAGCGAGGATAGCAATCAGCCCCAGCATTTT
many	.	TRBV2	TRBJ2-5	CASRRAGSSQETQYF	TGTGCCAGCAGGCGGGCGGGGAGTTCCCAAGAGACCCAGTACTTC
many	.	TRBV5-1	TRBJ2-2	CASRDRDKNTGELFF	TGCGCCAGCAGAGACCGGGACAAGAACACCGGGGAGCTGTTTTTT
few	TRBD2	TRBV5-8	TRBJ2-3	CASSSVGTSGGTDTQYF	TGTGCCAGCAGCTCGGTCGGGACTAGCGGGGGGACAGATACGCAGTATTTT
many	.	TRBV6-1	TRBJ1-1	CASTAGGQLNTEAFF	TGTGCCAGCACCGCCGGCGGACAGTTGAACACTGAAGCTTTCTTT
.	.	TRBV20-1	TRBJ1-1	CSSRQDTEAFF	TGCAGTTCAAGACAAGACACTGAAGCTTTCTTT
many	TRBD1	TRBV2	TRBJ1-3	CASRPGTGGNTIYF	TGTGCCAGCAGACCCGGGACAGGGGGAAACACCATATATTTT
many	.	TRBV5-6	TRBJ2-7	CASSLGPGKQYF	TGTGCCAGCAGCTTGGGCCCAGGCAAGCAGTACTTC
few	.	TRBV10-3	TRBJ1-2	CAISQNYGYTF	TGTGCCATCAGCCAGAACTATGGCTACACCTTC
many	.	TRBV5-1	TRBJ1-2	CASSLDSSDYGYTF	TGCGCCAGCAGCTTGGACAGCTCAGACTATGGCTACACCTTC
many	.	TRBV5-1	TRBJ2-3	CASSLGGVTDTQYF	TGTGCCAGCAGCTTAGGCGGGGTCACAGATACGCAGTATTTT
.	.	TRBV18	TRBJ2-3	CASSPRPGSERDTQYF	TGTGCCAGCTCCCCAAGACCGGGCTCTGAGCGTGATACGCAGTATTTT
many	.	TRBV11-3	TRBJ2-1	CASSLDPGTHNEQFF	TGTGCCAGCAGCTTAGATCCTGGGACGCACAATGAGCAGTTCTTC
.	.	TRBV5-8	TRBJ2-5	CASSLGRSGGGKETQYF	TGTGCCAGCAGCTTGGGGCGTAGCGGTGGGGGAAAAGAGACCCAGTACTTC
few	.	TRBV28	TRBJ2-7	CASSLRRKGVEQYF	TGTGCCAGCAGTTTAAGACGGAAGGGGGTAGAGCAGTACTTC
many	TRBD1	TRBV2	TRBJ1-5	CASRVTGGRNQPQHF	TGTGCCAGCAGGGTGACAGGGGGGAGGAATCAGCCCCAGCATTTT
few	.	TRBV30	TRBJ1-2	CAWGVNAYGYTF	TGTGCCTGGGGTGTTAATGCCTATGGCTACACCTTC
.	TRBD1	TRBV19	TRBJ2-6	CATLGPNRGSGANVLTF	TGTGCCACCTTAGGCCCAAACAGGGGATCAGGGGCCAACGTCCTGACTTTC
few	.	TRBV9	TRBJ1-5	CASSFHARGASNQPQHF	TGTGCCAGCAGCTTCCACGCCCGGGGGGCGAGCAATCAGCCCCAGCATTTT
few	.	TRBV5-6	TRBJ2-1	CASIWGAGKESDEQFF	TGTGCCAGCATCTGGGGGGCCGGGAAAGAGAGCGATGAGCAGTTCTTC
many	TRBD1	TRBV12-3/TRBV12-4	TRBJ1-5	CASSQGEGQPQHF	TGTGCCAGCAGTCAGGGGGAGGGTCAGCCCCAGCATTTT
many	TRBD2	TRBV27	TRBJ2-2	CASSFPGLAGVGTGELFF	TGTGCCAGCAGTTTCCCGGGACTAGCGGGGGTCGGCACCGGGGAGCTGTTTTTT
.	.	TRBV9	TRBJ2-1	CASSVDGNPYNEQFF	TGTGCCAGCAGCGTAGATGGGAACCCTTACAATGAGCAGTTCTTC